One T cell receptor (beta chain) is described in this entry. The data belong to a study of CD8+ T cells in alopecia areata. CDR3 length equals 13 residues. Germline trimming cut 5 bases from V and 7 bases from J; bases unmatched to any gene: 4. CDR1 and CDR2 from the germline V gene are SQVTM and ANQGSEA. RNA was extracted and reverse transcribed into cDNA as the sequencing template. The assay was immunoSEQ multiplex PCR, and TCRdb's table has in-frame clones only and misses some. The sample includes 200,000 to 250,000 clones, more than 45% seen only once; the top ten take about 1.6%. Treatment described: oral pan-JAK inhibitor, 5-10 mg twice daily.

The specimen comprised CD4+ T cells sorted from blood, sampled at week 4, from a patient treated with tofacitinib. The TCR originated in a human donor with alopecia areata. The chain employs TRBV29-1 and TRBJ2-7; 14 nucleotides match TRBD2. The CDR3: CSVRGLAGVEQYF. DNA for the CDR3: TGCAGCGTTCGGGGACTAGCGGGGGTTGAGCAGTACTTC.